This is a list of T cell receptor beta chains from one sample in a study of T cell responses to AZD1222 COVID-19 vaccine. Profiled with immunoSEQ multiplex PCR; TCRdb holds only in-frame clones, not every one. Of fewer than 150,000 clones listed, 80% to 90% are singletons. The specimen was peripheral blood, collected on day 0 of AZD1222 vaccination. These receptors all come from an adult in good health. The CDR3 runs from the conserved cysteine through the conserved F or W. The order of the fields is clone size, D gene, V gene, J gene, CDR3 protein, CDR3 DNA. D genes are given only for firm matches. For some rows the clone size is stated as once, few or many, or as a class when expanded; others skip it.

clone_size: .
d_call: .
v_call: TRBV7-9
j_call: TRBJ1-1
cdr3_aa: CASSLDRVGTEAFF
cdr3_nt: TGTGCCAGCAGCTTGGACAGAGTAGGGACTGAAGCTTTCTTT

clone_size: .
d_call: TRBD1
v_call: TRBV3-1/TRBV3-2
j_call: TRBJ2-1
cdr3_aa: CASSHRDRGRNEQFF
cdr3_nt: TGTGCCAGCAGCCACCGGGACAGGGGGCGAAATGAGCAGTTCTTC

clone_size: once
d_call: TRBD1
v_call: TRBV9
j_call: TRBJ1-5
cdr3_aa: CASSVAPDRGNQPQHF
cdr3_nt: TGTGCCAGCAGCGTAGCACCGGACAGGGGCAATCAGCCCCAGCATTTT

clone_size: .
d_call: .
v_call: TRBV7-2
j_call: TRBJ1-1
cdr3_aa: CASSLSLRVGTEAFF
cdr3_nt: TGTGCCAGCAGCTTATCCCTTAGGGTCGGGACTGAAGCTTTCTTT

clone_size: .
d_call: .
v_call: TRBV27
j_call: TRBJ1-6
cdr3_aa: CASSATGNSPLHF
cdr3_nt: TGTGCCAGCAGTGCAACAGGGAATTCACCCCTCCACTTT

clone_size: .
d_call: .
v_call: TRBV6-2/TRBV6-3
j_call: TRBJ1-2
cdr3_aa: CASSFKGGTGYTF
cdr3_nt: TGTGCCAGCAGTTTCAAGGGGGGAACTGGCTACACCTTC

clone_size: .
d_call: .
v_call: TRBV7-9
j_call: TRBJ2-4
cdr3_aa: CASSAAESAKNIQYF
cdr3_nt: TGTGCCAGCAGCGCAGCGGAAAGTGCCAAAAACATTCAGTACTTC

clone_size: once
d_call: TRBD1
v_call: TRBV5-6
j_call: TRBJ1-3
cdr3_aa: CASSGGTGPFDRGIYF
cdr3_nt: TGTGCCAGCAGCGGGGGGACAGGTCCCTTTGATCGGGGCATATATTTT

clone_size: .
d_call: .
v_call: TRBV6-5
j_call: TRBJ1-2
cdr3_aa: CASSLQGRSDYGYTF
cdr3_nt: TGTGCCAGCAGTTTACAGGGCAGATCAGACTATGGCTACACCTTC

clone_size: .
d_call: .
v_call: TRBV6-5
j_call: TRBJ1-6
cdr3_aa: CASRPARGSPLHF
cdr3_nt: TGTGCCAGCAGACCCGCCAGGGGTTCACCCCTCCACTTT

clone_size: once
d_call: TRBD1
v_call: TRBV7-8
j_call: TRBJ2-7
cdr3_aa: CASSYNRDSWEQYF
cdr3_nt: TGTGCCAGCAGCTATAACCGGGACAGTTGGGAGCAGTACTTC

clone_size: .
d_call: TRBD2
v_call: TRBV10-3
j_call: TRBJ2-3
cdr3_aa: CAISDLAGAGDTQYF
cdr3_nt: TGTGCCATCAGTGATTTAGCGGGAGCAGGTGATACGCAGTATTTT

clone_size: .
d_call: TRBD2
v_call: TRBV4-1
j_call: TRBJ2-3
cdr3_aa: CASSQDFTSGSSNTDTQYF
cdr3_nt: TGCGCCAGCAGCCAAGATTTCACTAGCGGGAGCTCCAACACAGATACGCAGTATTTT

clone_size: .
d_call: TRBD2
v_call: TRBV10-2
j_call: TRBJ2-3
cdr3_aa: CASSGTSGTTDTQYF
cdr3_nt: TGCGCCAGCAGCGGGACTAGCGGGACTACAGATACGCAGTATTTT

clone_size: .
d_call: TRBD2
v_call: TRBV7-8
j_call: TRBJ2-1
cdr3_aa: CASSRGGNEQFF
cdr3_nt: TGTGCCAGCAGCCGGGGGGGTAATGAGCAGTTCTTC

clone_size: once
d_call: .
v_call: TRBV4-2
j_call: TRBJ2-3
cdr3_aa: CASSQGGRDTQYF
cdr3_nt: TGTGCCAGCAGCCAAGGGGGGAGAGATACGCAGTATTTT

clone_size: .
d_call: TRBD1
v_call: TRBV5-1
j_call: TRBJ1-2
cdr3_aa: CASSLEGAGGYTF
cdr3_nt: TGCGCCAGCAGCTTGGAGGGGGCTGGCGGCTACACCTTC

clone_size: .
d_call: .
v_call: TRBV29-1
j_call: TRBJ1-2
cdr3_aa: CSVETGPHGYTF
cdr3_nt: TGCAGCGTAGAGACAGGCCCACACGGCTACACCTTC

clone_size: .
d_call: .
v_call: TRBV30
j_call: TRBJ1-5
cdr3_aa: CAWSAQGGPIQPQHF
cdr3_nt: TGTGCCTGGAGTGCCCAGGGAGGGCCCATTCAGCCCCAGCATTTT

clone_size: .
d_call: .
v_call: TRBV19
j_call: TRBJ1-3
cdr3_aa: CASSSQVTGNTIYF
cdr3_nt: TGTGCCAGTAGTTCTCAGGTGACTGGAAACACCATATATTTT

clone_size: .
d_call: .
v_call: TRBV28
j_call: TRBJ1-5
cdr3_aa: CASSASGVQPQHF
cdr3_nt: TGTGCCAGCAGCGCTTCTGGGGTTCAGCCCCAGCATTTT

clone_size: once
d_call: .
v_call: TRBV6-4
j_call: TRBJ1-3
cdr3_aa: CASSAGHSSGNTIYF
cdr3_nt: TGTGCCAGCAGTGCAGGGCATAGCTCTGGAAACACCATATATTTT

clone_size: .
d_call: TRBD1
v_call: TRBV19
j_call: TRBJ1-2
cdr3_aa: CATAPQGAAYGYTF
cdr3_nt: TGTGCCACCGCACCTCAGGGGGCGGCCTATGGCTACACCTTC

clone_size: .
d_call: TRBD2
v_call: TRBV19
j_call: TRBJ2-1
cdr3_aa: CASSTLAGPTVEQFF
cdr3_nt: TGTGCCAGTAGTACTTTAGCGGGACCCACAGTTGAGCAGTTCTTC

clone_size: .
d_call: .
v_call: TRBV30
j_call: TRBJ1-5
cdr3_aa: CAWSVDSNQPQHF
cdr3_nt: TGTGCCTGGAGTGTCGACTCGAATCAGCCCCAGCATTTT

clone_size: .
d_call: .
v_call: TRBV5-8
j_call: TRBJ1-5
cdr3_aa: CASKAITRPQHF
cdr3_nt: TGTGCCAGCAAGGCCATAACGAGGCCCCAGCATTTT

clone_size: .
d_call: TRBD2
v_call: TRBV7-2
j_call: TRBJ2-7
cdr3_aa: CASSLVGLAGDRAYEQYF
cdr3_nt: TGTGCCAGCAGCTTAGTCGGGCTAGCGGGAGATAGGGCCTACGAGCAGTACTTC

clone_size: .
d_call: TRBD2
v_call: TRBV5-4
j_call: TRBJ2-5
cdr3_aa: CASSPSPERGQETQYF
cdr3_nt: TGTGCCAGCAGCCCGAGCCCGGAGCGGGGGCAAGAGACCCAGTACTTC

clone_size: .
d_call: .
v_call: TRBV6-5
j_call: TRBJ1-3
cdr3_aa: CASTPGLGHTIYF
cdr3_nt: TGTGCCAGCACCCCAGGACTTGGACACACCATATATTTT

clone_size: .
d_call: .
v_call: TRBV6-5
j_call: TRBJ2-7
cdr3_aa: CASRGPYEQYF
cdr3_nt: TGTGCCAGCAGGGGGCCATACGAGCAGTACTTC

clone_size: once
d_call: .
v_call: TRBV6-4
j_call: TRBJ2-1
cdr3_aa: CASSEGEVHEQFF
cdr3_nt: TGTGCCAGCAGTGAAGGGGAGGTCCATGAGCAGTTCTTC

clone_size: .
d_call: .
v_call: TRBV9
j_call: TRBJ2-2
cdr3_aa: CASSVDAMATGELFF
cdr3_nt: TGTGCCAGCAGCGTAGATGCAATGGCCACCGGGGAGCTGTTTTTT

clone_size: .
d_call: .
v_call: TRBV9
j_call: TRBJ1-1
cdr3_aa: CASITSRGEAFF
cdr3_nt: TGTGCCAGCATAACGTCCCGGGGCGAAGCTTTCTTT

clone_size: .
d_call: TRBD1
v_call: TRBV6-6
j_call: TRBJ1-1
cdr3_aa: CAIGTGVGLNTEAFF
cdr3_nt: TGTGCCATAGGGACAGGGGTGGGACTAAACACTGAAGCTTTCTTT

clone_size: .
d_call: TRBD2
v_call: TRBV11-1
j_call: TRBJ2-2
cdr3_aa: CASSETGTSGTGELFF
cdr3_nt: TGTGCCAGCAGCGAAACCGGGACTAGCGGGACCGGGGAGCTGTTTTTT

clone_size: .
d_call: .
v_call: TRBV18
j_call: TRBJ1-1
cdr3_aa: CASRRDTEAFF
cdr3_nt: TGTGCCAGCCGCCGGGACACTGAAGCTTTCTTT

clone_size: .
d_call: TRBD2
v_call: TRBV6-5
j_call: TRBJ2-1
cdr3_aa: CASSRRASGKGEQFF
cdr3_nt: TGTGCCAGCAGTCGGCGGGCTAGCGGGAAGGGCGAGCAGTTCTTC

clone_size: few
d_call: .
v_call: TRBV7-2
j_call: TRBJ1-5
cdr3_aa: CASGSRANQPQHF
cdr3_nt: TGTGCCTCTGGGTCCAGGGCGAATCAGCCCCAGCATTTT

clone_size: .
d_call: .
v_call: TRBV30
j_call: TRBJ1-2
cdr3_aa: CAWSRGERGYTF
cdr3_nt: TGTGCCTGGAGTAGGGGGGAGCGCGGCTACACCTTC

clone_size: .
d_call: TRBD2
v_call: TRBV5-1
j_call: TRBJ2-7
cdr3_aa: CASSQGTSGTYEQYF
cdr3_nt: TGCGCCAGCAGCCAAGGGACTAGCGGGACCTACGAGCAGTACTTC

clone_size: .
d_call: .
v_call: TRBV7-8
j_call: TRBJ1-1
cdr3_aa: CASSLDRVGLNTEAFF
cdr3_nt: TGTGCCAGCAGCTTAGACCGTGTTGGGCTGAACACTGAAGCTTTCTTT

clone_size: .
d_call: TRBD1
v_call: TRBV5-1
j_call: TRBJ1-5
cdr3_aa: CAIQGAGQPQHF
cdr3_nt: TGCGCCATCCAGGGGGCCGGTCAGCCCCAGCATTTT

clone_size: few
d_call: .
v_call: TRBV28
j_call: TRBJ1-5
cdr3_aa: CASTPGANNQPQHF
cdr3_nt: TGTGCCAGCACCCCGGGGGCAAACAATCAGCCCCAGCATTTT

clone_size: .
d_call: .
v_call: TRBV7-2
j_call: TRBJ1-6
cdr3_aa: CASSPFGGNNSPLHF
cdr3_nt: TGTGCCAGCAGCCCCTTCGGGGGGAACAATTCACCCCTCCACTTT

clone_size: .
d_call: .
v_call: TRBV30
j_call: TRBJ1-6
cdr3_aa: CAWSGDSYNSPLHF
cdr3_nt: TGTGCCTGGAGTGGTGACAGCTACAATTCACCCCTCCACTTT

clone_size: .
d_call: .
v_call: TRBV7-8
j_call: TRBJ2-5
cdr3_aa: CASSPFSSGSQETQYF
cdr3_nt: TGTGCCAGCAGCCCCTTCTCCTCTGGGTCCCAAGAGACCCAGTACTTC

clone_size: few
d_call: .
v_call: TRBV6-1
j_call: TRBJ2-2
cdr3_aa: CASSEAPASTGELFF
cdr3_nt: TGTGCCAGCAGTGAAGCACCGGCCTCCACCGGGGAGCTGTTTTTT

clone_size: .
d_call: TRBD2
v_call: TRBV7-9
j_call: TRBJ2-1
cdr3_aa: CASSYGTSGSDEQFF
cdr3_nt: TGTGCCAGCAGCTACGGGACTAGCGGGAGCGATGAGCAGTTCTTC

clone_size: .
d_call: .
v_call: TRBV5-1
j_call: TRBJ2-3
cdr3_aa: CASSALAAQGDTQYF
cdr3_nt: TGCGCCAGCAGCGCCTTAGCGGCACAAGGGGATACGCAGTATTTT

clone_size: .
d_call: .
v_call: TRBV28
j_call: TRBJ2-1
cdr3_aa: CASSTRTSPQFF
cdr3_nt: TGTGCCAGCAGTACAAGGACGTCACCCCAGTTCTTC

clone_size: .
d_call: .
v_call: TRBV19
j_call: TRBJ1-4
cdr3_aa: CASSMGVDEKLFF
cdr3_nt: TGTGCCAGTAGTATGGGAGTAGATGAAAAACTGTTTTTT

clone_size: .
d_call: .
v_call: TRBV5-4
j_call: TRBJ1-1
cdr3_aa: CASSFQNTEAFF
cdr3_nt: TGTGCCAGCAGCTTTCAGAACACTGAAGCTTTCTTT

clone_size: .
d_call: TRBD2
v_call: TRBV7-9
j_call: TRBJ2-3
cdr3_aa: CASSLIAGDTDTQYF
cdr3_nt: TGTGCCAGCAGCCTAATAGCGGGAGACACAGATACGCAGTATTTT

clone_size: .
d_call: .
v_call: TRBV4-3
j_call: TRBJ1-5
cdr3_aa: CASSQEEGSYQPQHF
cdr3_nt: TGCGCCAGCAGCCAAGAGGAGGGGAGCTATCAGCCCCAGCATTTT

clone_size: .
d_call: .
v_call: TRBV3-1/TRBV3-2
j_call: TRBJ1-1
cdr3_aa: CASSPRVRGNTEAFF
cdr3_nt: TGTGCCAGCAGCCCCCGGGTTCGGGGGAACACTGAAGCTTTCTTT

clone_size: .
d_call: TRBD2
v_call: TRBV30
j_call: TRBJ2-1
cdr3_aa: CAWTQGLAGGYEQFF
cdr3_nt: TGTGCCTGGACCCAAGGACTAGCGGGAGGATATGAGCAGTTCTTC

clone_size: .
d_call: .
v_call: TRBV19
j_call: TRBJ1-5
cdr3_aa: CASSLSPGVGRNQPQHF
cdr3_nt: TGTGCCAGTAGTCTCTCCCCAGGGGTGGGACGCAATCAGCCCCAGCATTTT

clone_size: .
d_call: .
v_call: TRBV6-5
j_call: TRBJ1-1
cdr3_aa: CASGGRENTEAFF
cdr3_nt: TGTGCCAGCGGGGGCAGGGAAAACACTGAAGCTTTCTTT

clone_size: .
d_call: TRBD2
v_call: TRBV7-8
j_call: TRBJ2-7
cdr3_aa: CASRLGGGRAFEQYF
cdr3_nt: TGTGCCAGCCGACTCGGGGGCGGGAGGGCCTTCGAGCAGTACTTC